This T cell receptor (beta chain) is from a study of blood T cell repertoires in COVID-19. Study details: T cells, B-cell-depleted T cells, or PBMCs supplied cDNA or gDNA.

V shed 1 base and J 0 bases; nucleotides not matched to a gene: 6. Germline-derived CDR1 and CDR2 are SGHRS and YFSETQ. CDR3 size: 16 residues. Cohorts were based on clinical histories the participants reported. Recovered status in Cohort 3 required two negative PCRs, clearance, or symptom resolution. As originally analysed: Estimates of nucleated cell counts were drawn from the amplification of reference gene primers. The repertoire was sequenced with immunoSEQ multiplex PCR; TCRdb's copy has only in-frame clones and lacks some. D and trimming were read from the DNA, whereas the V and J calls and clone size are those reported in that table. Altogether fewer than 350,000 clones are present, around 85% being singletons, with the ten largest covering 2% to 3%.

Sequencing was carried out using PBMCs or T cells enriched from blood (not recorded which). The chain carries TRBV5-1 and TRBJ1-2, with 7 bases aligning to TRBD1. The clonotype originates from a woman between 45 and 65 years old who had recovered from COVID-19. DNA for the CDR3: TGCGCCAGCAGCTTGAGCGCAGGGGGAGCTAACTATGGCTACACCTTC. This encodes CASSLSAGGANYGYTF.